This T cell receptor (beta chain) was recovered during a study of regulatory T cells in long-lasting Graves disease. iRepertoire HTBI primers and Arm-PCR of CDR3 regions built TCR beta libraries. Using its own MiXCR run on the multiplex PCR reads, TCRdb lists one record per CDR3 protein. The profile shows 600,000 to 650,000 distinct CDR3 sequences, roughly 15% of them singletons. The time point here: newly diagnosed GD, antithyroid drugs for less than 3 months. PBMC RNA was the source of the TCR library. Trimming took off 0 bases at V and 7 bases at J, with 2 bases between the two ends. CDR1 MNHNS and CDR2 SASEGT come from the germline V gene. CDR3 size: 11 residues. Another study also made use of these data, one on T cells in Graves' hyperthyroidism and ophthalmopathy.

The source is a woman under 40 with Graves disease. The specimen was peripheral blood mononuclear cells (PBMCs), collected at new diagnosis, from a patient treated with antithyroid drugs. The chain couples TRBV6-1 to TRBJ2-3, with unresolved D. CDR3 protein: CASSEAYTQYF. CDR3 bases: TGTGCCAGCAGTGAAGCCTATACGCAGTATTTT.